This T cell receptor beta chain was sequenced in a study of blood T cell repertoires in COVID-19. Study information: The analysed material was cDNA or gDNA that came from T cells, B-cell-depleted T cells, or PBMCs.

CDR1 is MDHEN and CDR2 is SYDVKM in the germline V gene. The CDR3 covers 15 residues. Trimming pared 2 bases from V and 4 bases from J, leaving 11 bases between. Per the original methods: Reference gene primer amplification yielded estimated nucleated cell counts. Some clones are missing from TCRdb's copy, which holds only in-frame ones; the method was immunoSEQ multiplex PCR. V, J and clone size derive from that table, while D and trimming were established from the DNA sequence. This table has a few hundred thousand clones, 70% to 90% appearing once. Sequenced: peripheral blood. The chain couples TRBV28 to TRBJ2-2; weak D call: TRBD2 (5 bases). This receptor was identified in a middle-aged man who had recovered from COVID-19. The CDR3 sequence: CASSLAGLGTGELFF. In DNA form, the CDR3 reads TGTGCCAGCAGTTTAGCGGGCCTTGGCACCGGGGAGCTGTTTTTT.